Listed here are 4 T cell receptor beta chains from one sample, sequenced in a study of vaccination and CD4 T cells after COVID-19. Indicated treatment: roughly ten-day PBMC culture with coronavirus spike peptide pools or control peptides (ViraFEST assay). Their recognized antigens are unknown. Sequenced with the Oncomine TCR Beta short-read assay was DNA taken from cultured CD4+ T cells. TCRdb ran MiXCR on the PCR reads and lists one entry per CDR3 protein. Of fewer than 20,000 distinct CDR3 sequences in the sample, approximately 50% were seen once. Sequencing used CD4+ T cells from blood, cultured in vitro. These TCRs come from a human donor who had recovered from COVID-19.

V is TRBV23-1 and J is TRBJ2-2, with D possibly being TRBD1 (5 bases). TRBV23-1 is sorted into the ORF group, with uncertain function. This CDR3 contains 15 residues. Trimming left V 2 bases short and J 6 bases short, with 13 bases between. CDR3 sequence: CASSQPPRQPGELFF. The CDR3 coding sequence is TGCGCCAGCAGTCAACCGCCTAGACAGCCCGGGGAGCTGTTTTTT.

The chain links TRBV6-1 to TRBJ2-2; D unclear. The V end lost 7 bases, the J end lost 5 bases, and 8 bases lay between the germline ends. The CDR3 is made up of 12 amino acids. Germline V gene sequence: CDR1 MNHNS, CDR2 SASEGT. The CDR3 region is CASNSRTGELFF. CDR3 nucleotide sequence: TGTGCCAGCAACAGTCGGACCGGGGAGCTGTTTTTT.

This clonotype has only a few counts. The V gene is TRBV6-1, the J gene TRBJ2-7; D unclear. The length of the CDR3 is 13 residues. V was cut by 1 base and J by 10 bases, with 14 bases left in between. Per germline, CDR1 MNHNS and CDR2 SASEGT. This CDR3 reads CASSEGVWSLQYF. The CDR3 nucleotides are TGTGCCAGCAGTGAAGGGGTTTGGTCTTTACAGTACTTC.

In this sample, this clonotype turned up a few times. This rearrangement joins TRBV30 to TRBJ1-6; D possibly corresponds to TRBD1 (5 bases). Germline CDR1 is GTSNPN and CDR2 is SVGIG (reference sequence). CDR3 size: 15 residues. The V end was cut by 0 bases, the J end by 6 bases, with 12 bases between. The DNA of the CDR3 is TGTGCCTGGAGTGTACTAGGGACCCTTAATTCACCCCTCCACTTT. This sequence encodes CAWSVLGTLNSPLHF.